This T cell receptor beta chain was recovered during a study of shared clonotypes between healthy human individuals. Study results and caveats: Sequencing depth was expected to affect clonotype sharing among donors. Since donors were few, the genetic and exposure-history diversity represented was limited.

Deep was the level used in running the assay. In the source study's methods: With immunoSEQ giving junction-only sequences and no quality scores, filtering differed. Using immunoSEQ multiplex PCR, the repertoire was profiled, and TCRdb retains in-frame clones only, with some absent. The V and J calls and clone size come from that table; D and trimming were worked out from the DNA. The sample contains around 1.6 million clones, 98% of which appear only once. Per germline, CDR1 LNHDA and CDR2 SQIVND (reference sequence). V lost 2 bases, J lost 0 bases, and 26 bases lay in between. This CDR3 comprises 21 residues. As regards this clone: Its specificity is unknown.

The gene calls are TRBV19 and TRBJ1-5; tentatively, D is TRBD1 (5 bases). The sequencing input was naive CD4+ T cells sorted from blood. The subset denotes: CD45RA+ positively selected. The TCR originated in a man under 40 in good health. The CDR3 sequence is CASSIRLMMGQAHYSNQPQHF. In DNA, the CDR3 is TGTGCCAGTAGTATACGACTCATGATGGGGCAGGCCCACTATAGCAATCAGCCCCAGCATTTT.